These 10 T cell receptor beta chains came from one sample sequenced in a study of cytomegalovirus exposure and HLA in healthy donors. The PCR ran on 60 Vbeta and 13 Jbeta primers. TCRdb's copy holds only in-frame clones and misses some; the assay was immunoSEQ multiplex PCR. This sample's table has 100,000 to 150,000 clones. Sequenced: PBMCs. Every receptor here comes from a woman between 40 and 50 years old in good health and CMV-seropositive.

V gene TRBV19 combines with J gene TRBJ1-1; unclear D gene. The V gene's germline CDR1 is LNHDA and CDR2 SQIVND (reference sequence). CDR3 length: 14 amino acids. V was clipped by 3 bases and J by 8 bases, with 16 bases between them. DNA of the CDR3: TGTGCCAGTAGTATTCTAAACTGGACTTTCGAAGCTTTCTTT. Translation gives CASSILNWTFEAFF.

The chain couples TRBV6-5 to TRBJ2-5; D is perhaps TRBD2 (5 bases). Germline V CDR1 and CDR2: MNHEY, SVGAGI. V lost 5 bases, J lost 0 bases, and 7 bases lay in between. This CDR3 comprises 13 residues. The CDR3: CASSPDYQETQYF. DNA for the CDR3: TGTGCCAGCAGTCCGGACTACCAAGAGACCCAGTACTTC.

The chain links TRBV21-1 to TRBJ2-3; the D segment call TRBD2 is taken from the table without a DNA check. TRBV21-1 is a documented pseudogene. The CDR3 is made up of 17 amino acids. CDR3 residues: CASSSFRASAYTDTQYF. CDR3 nucleotides: TGTGCCAGCAGCTCATTCAGGGCTAGCGCATACACAGATACGCAGTATTTT.

The chain couples TRBV19 to TRBJ2-6; possible D gene TRBD1, 6 bases. There are 16 residues in the CDR3. The germline V gene encodes CDR1 LNHDA and CDR2 SQIVND (reference sequence). The V end lost 0 bases, the J end lost 2 bases, and 8 bases lay between the germline ends. CDR3: CASSIDEGAGANVLTF. In nucleotides, the CDR3 is TGTGCCAGTAGTATAGACGAGGGGGCTGGGGCCAACGTCCTGACTTTC.

The V gene is TRBV11-2, the J gene TRBJ1-3; 8 positions match TRBD1. There are 15 residues in the CDR3. CDR1 and CDR2 from the germline V gene are SGHAT and FQNNGV. Trimming took 4 bases from V and 4 from J; bases not matched to a gene: 6. CDR3 coding DNA: TGTGCCAGCAGCTCTCTCCGGGACAGGGGAAACACCATATATTTT. It yields the protein CASSSLRDRGNTIYF.

The chain has TRBV29-1 and TRBJ2-7; 12 bases match TRBD2. CDR3 size: 15 residues. The germline gives CDR1 SQVTM, CDR2 ANQGSEA. Losses at the gene ends were 5 bases for V and 4 bases for J; bases not matched to a gene: 9. CDR3 loop: CSVIRGLAGIYEQYF. The CDR3 nucleotides are TGCAGCGTTATCAGAGGACTAGCGGGGATATACGAGCAGTACTTC.

This rearrangement joins TRBV5-1 to TRBJ2-2; 14 nucleotides line up with TRBD2. The trim removed 4 bases at V and 4 bases at J, leaving 3 bases unmatched. CDR3 size: 16 residues. CDR1 and CDR2 from the germline V gene are SGHRS and YFSETQ. The CDR3 protein is CASSRGLAGVTGELFF. CDR3 nucleotide sequence: TGCGCCAGCAGCCGGGGACTAGCGGGAGTCACCGGGGAGCTGTTTTTT.

The CDR3 loop reads CSLRLGGQETQYF. CDR3 DNA sequence: TGCAGCTTAAGGCTGGGAGGACAAGAGACCCAGTACTTC. V is TRBV29-1 and J is TRBJ2-5; weak D call: TRBD2 (6 bases). V was trimmed by 8 bases and J by 2 bases, leaving 15 bases between them. Germline V CDR1 and CDR2: SQVTM, ANQGSEA. This CDR3 contains 13 residues.

DNA of the CDR3: TGTGCCAGCAGCCGGGACTTTCCAGATACGCAGTATTTT. This translates into CASSRDFPDTQYF. This rearrangement joins TRBV6-5 to TRBJ2-3; D is possibly TRBD2 (6 bases). With 6 bases removed from V and 4 bases from J, the gap between germline ends came to 11 bases. The germline V gene has CDR1 MNHEY and CDR2 SVGAGI. The CDR3 runs to 13 residues.

The rearrangement uses TRBV9 and TRBJ2-7; 9 bases are shared with TRBD2. Trimming took 1 base from V and 5 from J; bases not matched to a gene: 7. The CDR3 spans 15 residues. The V gene's germline CDR1 is SGDLS and CDR2 YYNGEE. The CDR3 DNA reads TGTGCCAGCAGCGTAATTAGCGGGAGCGTCGACGAGCAGTACTTC. Translation: CASSVISGSVDEQYF. Variable domain in full (rest from reference TRBV9 and TRBJ2-7): DSGVTQTPKHLITATGQRVTLRCSPRSGDLSVYWYQQSLDQGLQFLIQYYNGEERAKGNILERFSAQQFPDLHSELNLSSLELGDSALYFCASSVISGSVDEQYFGPGTRLTVT.